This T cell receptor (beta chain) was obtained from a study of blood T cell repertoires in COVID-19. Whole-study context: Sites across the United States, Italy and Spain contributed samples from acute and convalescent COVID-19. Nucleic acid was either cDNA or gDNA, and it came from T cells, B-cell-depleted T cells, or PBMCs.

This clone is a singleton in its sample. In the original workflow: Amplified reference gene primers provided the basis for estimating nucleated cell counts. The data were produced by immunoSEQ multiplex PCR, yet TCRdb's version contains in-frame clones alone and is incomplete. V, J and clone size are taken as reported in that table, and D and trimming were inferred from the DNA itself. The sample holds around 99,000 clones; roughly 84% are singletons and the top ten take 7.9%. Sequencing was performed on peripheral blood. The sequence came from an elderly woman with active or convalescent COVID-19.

The DNA of the CDR3 is TGTGCCGGGGGGGACAGGGGGCTTTCACCCCTCCACTTT. Its protein is CAGGDRGLSPLHF. The rearrangement uses TRBV2 and TRBJ1-6; 12 positions match TRBD1. This CDR3 is 13 amino acids long. V gave up 11 bases and J gave up 9 bases; unmatched junction bases: 5. CDR1 SNHLY and CDR2 FYNNEI come from the germline V gene.